A selection of T cell receptor beta chains follows, all from one sample in a study of identical twins. Each CDR3 protein is one row after TCRdb ran MiXCR on the 5' RACE reads. The table lists hundreds of thousands of distinct CDR3 sequences, over 5% of them singletons, with around 2% in the top ten. Sample: naive T cells sorted from blood. The receptors were gathered from a man aged 18 to 35 in good health. Both conserved end residues are part of each CDR3. D genes are given only for firm matches. Expanded clones are given a class, and other clones once, few, many or no size at all.

v_call	clone_size	j_call	d_call	cdr3_aa	cdr3_nt
TRBV15	many	TRBJ2-1	TRBD2	CATSRGEGLAGVNEQFF	TGTGCCACCAGCAGAGGTGAGGGACTAGCGGGAGTCAATGAGCAGTTCTTC
TRBV20-1	many	TRBJ2-3	TRBD2	CSADREGTDTQYF	TGCAGTGCAGATCGGGAGGGCACAGATACGCAGTATTTT
TRBV6-1	few	TRBJ2-5	-	CASSEDWGRETQYF	TGTGCCAGCAGTGAAGATTGGGGGCGGGAGACCCAGTACTTC
TRBV6-4	few	TRBJ2-1	TRBD2	CASSARLADSYNEQFF	TGTGCCAGCAGTGCCCGACTAGCGGACTCCTACAATGAGCAGTTCTTC
TRBV5-5	few	TRBJ1-1	-	CASSLSQMEGWAFF	TGTGCCAGCAGCTTGTCTCAAATGGAAGGTTGGGCTTTCTTT
TRBV7-9	-	TRBJ1-4	-	CASSLGGLRDGGEKLFF	TGTGCCAGCAGCTTAGGAGGGCTCAGGGACGGAGGAGAAAAACTGTTTTTT
TRBV28	many	TRBJ2-7	-	CASSLIRNSYEQYF	TGTGCCAGCAGTTTAATCCGGAACTCCTACGAGCAGTACTTC
TRBV29-1	many	TRBJ2-1	-	CSVDWATIYNEQFF	TGCAGCGTTGATTGGGCTACGATATACAATGAGCAGTTCTTC
TRBV29-1	-	TRBJ2-3	-	CSVEGTYTNTQYF	TGCAGCGTTGAAGGGACTTATACAAATACGCAGTATTTT
TRBV18	-	TRBJ2-7	-	CASSPPSPSWAEQYF	TGTGCCAGCTCACCACCATCCCCTAGTTGGGCCGAGCAGTACTTC
TRBV12-3/TRBV12-4	many	TRBJ1-4	-	CASSLARGRKLFF	TGTGCCAGCAGTTTAGCGCGAGGTCGAAAACTGTTTTTT
TRBV9	many	TRBJ2-2	-	CASSVASATGELFF	TGTGCCAGCAGCGTAGCTTCCGCCACCGGGGAGCTGTTTTTT
TRBV12-3/TRBV12-4	many	TRBJ2-7	-	CASSSPSHRDQAYEQYF	TGTGCCAGCAGCTCACCCTCCCACAGGGACCAGGCCTACGAGCAGTACTTC
TRBV15	-	TRBJ2-2	TRBD2	CATSRDQRGTSGWELFF	TGTGCCACCAGCAGAGATCAGCGTGGGACTAGCGGTTGGGAGCTGTTTTTT
TRBV6-2/TRBV6-3	many	TRBJ2-1	-	CASSPSPNEQFF	TGTGCCAGCAGCCCTAGCCCTAATGAGCAGTTCTTC
TRBV4-2	-	TRBJ1-4	TRBD1	CASSQDVRGRANEKLFF	TGTGCCAGCAGCCAAGATGTCAGGGGGCGTGCTAATGAAAAACTGTTTTTT
TRBV10-3	many	TRBJ1-4	-	CAISEMAGENEKLFF	TGTGCCATCAGTGAGATGGCAGGCGAGAATGAAAAACTGTTTTTT
TRBV20-1	many	TRBJ2-5	-	CSARLPGRETQYF	TGCAGTGCTAGGCTCCCAGGACGGGAGACCCAGTACTTC
TRBV6-1	many	TRBJ2-1	TRBD1	CASSKSGTGLNEQFF	TGTGCCAGCAGCAAAAGTGGGACAGGGCTCAATGAGCAGTTCTTC
TRBV7-9	few	TRBJ2-1	-	CASSLELKGNEQFF	TGTGCCAGCAGCTTAGAGTTAAAGGGAAATGAGCAGTTCTTC
TRBV29-1	many	TRBJ1-2	-	CSVGVGSGYTF	TGCAGCGTGGGAGTAGGGTCTGGCTACACCTTC
TRBV19	-	TRBJ2-7	-	CASSIANRDGEQYF	TGTGCCAGTAGTATAGCGAACAGGGACGGCGAGCAGTACTTC
TRBV5-1	few	TRBJ2-1	TRBD2	CASRDEPTGTKSRPQFF	TGCGCCAGCCGAGATGAACCGACCGGGACTAAAAGTCGCCCCCAGTTCTTC
TRBV28	many	TRBJ2-6	TRBD1	CASSPTLSTGNKSGANVLTF	TGTGCCAGCAGTCCCACCCTCTCGACAGGGAACAAGTCTGGGGCCAACGTCCTGACTTTC
TRBV4-1	few	TRBJ2-5	-	CASSQATVVGVETQYF	TGCGCCAGCAGCCAGGCTACAGTGGTTGGTGTGGAGACCCAGTACTTC
TRBV24-1	-	TRBJ2-7	-	CATSDLTDPEQYF	TGTGCCACCAGTGATTTAACAGACCCGGAGCAGTACTTC
TRBV20-1	many	TRBJ2-1	-	CSARDLPRQFF	TGCAGTGCTAGAGATCTCCCCCGACAGTTCTTC
TRBV15	-	TRBJ2-3	TRBD2	CATTASGRLADTQYF	TGTGCCACCACGGCTAGCGGGAGGTTGGCAGATACGCAGTATTTT
TRBV7-9	-	TRBJ1-1	-	CASSPLRGAEAFF	TGTGCCAGCAGTCCACTTCGGGGCGCTGAAGCTTTCTTT
TRBV20-1	few	TRBJ1-6	-	CSARPGQTNSPLHF	TGCAGTGCTAGGCCTGGACAGACTAATTCACCCCTCCACTTT
TRBV12-3/TRBV12-4	-	TRBJ1-6	TRBD1	CASSFDRGPFVSPLHF	TGTGCCAGCAGTTTTGACAGGGGTCCTTTTGTTTCACCCCTCCACTTT
TRBV6-2/TRBV6-3	-	TRBJ2-3	TRBD2	CASSYSKWEGTDTQYF	TGTGCCAGCAGTTACTCGAAATGGGAGGGTACAGATACGCAGTATTTT
TRBV2	few	TRBJ2-1	TRBD2	CAFDGGSGKVWCEQFF	TGTGCCTTTGATGGGGGTAGCGGGAAAGTTTGGTGCGAGCAGTTCTTC
TRBV7-2	-	TRBJ2-2	-	CASSFRRAPGELFF	TGTGCCAGCAGCTTCAGACGGGCTCCCGGGGAGCTGTTTTTT
TRBV7-2	many	TRBJ2-5	TRBD2	CASSLFVAGGETQYF	TGTGCCAGCAGCTTATTCGTCGCGGGAGGGGAGACCCAGTACTTC
TRBV20-1	many	TRBJ2-1	TRBD2	CSAADPSGSNNEQFF	TGCAGTGCTGCTGACCCTAGCGGGTCCAACAATGAGCAGTTCTTC
TRBV5-1	many	TRBJ2-7	-	CASSLIGDEQYF	TGCGCCAGCTCCTTGATTGGGGACGAGCAGTACTTC
TRBV12-5	many	TRBJ2-1	-	CASGLASVYNEQFF	TGTGCTAGTGGTTTGGCCTCGGTCTACAATGAGCAGTTCTTC
TRBV20-1	many	TRBJ2-1	-	CSARGLGHTYNEQFF	TGCAGTGCTAGAGGTCTGGGCCATACCTACAATGAGCAGTTCTTC
TRBV5-1	few	TRBJ2-1	TRBD2	CASSFYFSGSRVYNEQFF	TGCGCCAGCAGCTTTTATTTTAGCGGGAGCAGAGTCTACAATGAGCAGTTCTTC
TRBV7-9	many	TRBJ2-1	-	CASSPHVRDNEQFF	TGTGCCAGCAGCCCTCATGTTAGGGACAATGAGCAGTTCTTC
TRBV29-1	-	TRBJ2-1	TRBD2	CSVEGLAGAYSSYNEQFF	TGCAGCGTTGAGGGGCTAGCGGGAGCGTATAGCTCCTACAATGAGCAGTTCTTC
TRBV12-3/TRBV12-4	many	TRBJ1-1	-	CASSPLGTEAFF	TGTGCCAGCAGTCCTCTCGGTACTGAAGCTTTCTTT
TRBV19	few	TRBJ1-5	-	CASSPTPRGYDQPQHF	TGTGCCAGTAGTCCTACCCCGAGAGGGTACGATCAGCCCCAGCATTTT
TRBV4-1	-	TRBJ1-2	-	CASSQVKGGYTF	TGCGCCAGCAGCCAAGTCAAAGGGGGGTACACCTTC
TRBV24-1	few	TRBJ2-1	-	CATSGQDPVKFF	TGTGCCACCAGTGGACAGGACCCTGTGAAGTTCTTC
TRBV5-1	-	TRBJ1-1	-	CASSLRSGVFGVETEAFF	TGCGCCAGCAGCTTGCGTTCGGGGGTCTTTGGTGTAGAGACTGAAGCTTTCTTT
TRBV10-3	many	TRBJ1-1	TRBD1	CAISGGQGAGTEAFF	TGTGCCATCAGTGGTGGACAGGGGGCGGGCACTGAAGCTTTCTTT
TRBV5-6	-	TRBJ2-1	-	CASSTAYEQFF	TGTGCCAGCAGCACCGCATATGAGCAGTTCTTC
TRBV10-3	many	TRBJ2-5	-	CAISEMPGPMYQETQYF	TGTGCCATCAGTGAGATGCCGGGACCGATGTACCAAGAGACCCAGTACTTC
TRBV28	-	TRBJ2-5	TRBD2	CASRFKGLAWHF	TGTGCCAGCAGATTCAAGGGACTAGCTTGGCACTTC
TRBV12-3/TRBV12-4	many	TRBJ2-7	-	CASSLAGGYEQYF	TGTGCCAGCAGTTTAGCGGGGGGTTACGAGCAGTACTTC
TRBV9	many	TRBJ2-1	TRBD1	CASSLSGDRGLLYNEQFF	TGTGCCAGCAGCTTATCCGGGGACAGGGGGCTTCTATACAATGAGCAGTTCTTC
TRBV20-1	-	TRBJ1-1	-	CSARRGLDTEAFF	TGCAGTGCCAGGAGGGGACTGGACACTGAAGCTTTCTTT